This T cell receptor beta chain is from a study of blood T cell repertoires in COVID-19. Study-wide context: Specimens from acute and convalescent COVID-19 originated in the United States, Italy and Spain.

This CDR3 region has 12 residues. V gave up 4 bases and J gave up 5 bases, with 12 bases separating them. Germline V gene sequence: CDR1 SQVTM, CDR2 ANQGSEA. Assay: immunoSEQ multiplex PCR; the TCRdb copy retains only in-frame clones and omits some. The sample lists 95,000 to 150,000 clones, 88% occurring once. The chain couples TRBV29-1 to TRBJ2-7; weak D call: TRBD2 (6 bases). The sequenced sample consisted of peripheral blood. This TCR came from a human donor in a cohort sampled during active COVID-19. The chain's CDR3 is CSVGRGWNEQYF. DNA of the CDR3: TGCAGCGTTGGGCGGGGCTGGAACGAGCAGTACTTC.